Listed below are T cell receptor beta chains from one sample, sequenced in a study of shared clonotypes between healthy human individuals. The table came from immunoSEQ multiplex PCR; TCRdb's copy has only in-frame clones and leaves some out. The sample has a few million clones, 85% to 95% seen once. Sequencing input: naive CD4+ T cells from PBMCs. The receptor source for this set is a man younger than 35 in good health. Some clones in this sample may be carry-over from other donors' samples. Each CDR3 is given with its conserved first and last residue.

J gene | V gene | CDR3 protein
TRBJ1-2 | TRBV28 | CASSLAGDSQGGGYTF
TRBJ1-2 | TRBV27 | CASSLNDWGGYTF
TRBJ1-1 | TRBV5-1 | CASSLGQGSEAFF
TRBJ2-1 | TRBV7-9 | CASSFEMGESYNEQFF
TRBJ2-3 | TRBV4-2 | CASSQDRGVDTQYF
TRBJ1-2 | TRBV7-9 | CASSALRQSYGYTF
TRBJ2-3 | TRBV19 | CASSWTSGNTDTQYF
TRBJ1-5 | TRBV30 | CAWSLGTGGTPQHF
TRBJ2-7 | TRBV11-2 | CASSFGGPYEQYF
TRBJ2-7 | TRBV7-6 | CASSSGGGRDAEQYF
TRBJ1-1 | TRBV27 | CASSSYVGRPEAFF
TRBJ1-5 | TRBV19 | CASSSLNIDRQPQHF
TRBJ1-3 | TRBV18 | CASSPNRGLGGDTIYF
TRBJ2-5 | TRBV5-4 | CASSVDTSGRTQYF
TRBJ2-3 | TRBV28 | CASSVGADTQYF
TRBJ2-7 | TRBV11-2 | CASSVLNPQGAEQYF
TRBJ1-1 | TRBV5-6 | CASSLEGDRRWREAFF
TRBJ1-1 | TRBV6-5 | CATKAGNTEAFF
TRBJ2-7 | TRBV6-1 | CASSESQGANYEQYF
TRBJ2-2 | TRBV25-1 | CASSEGSYTGELFF
TRBJ2-2 | TRBV9 | CASSAGWRRSNTGELFF
TRBJ2-1 | TRBV5-6 | CASSPTGHDLNEQFF
TRBJ2-7 | TRBV2 | CASKMGYEQYF
TRBJ1-1 | TRBV15 | CATSRERQGAGAFF
TRBJ1-2 | TRBV19 | CASSFPGQYANGYTF
TRBJ1-1 | TRBV25-1 | CASRDRAGTEAFF
TRBJ1-2 | TRBV6-5 | CASAILPGLGGYTF
TRBJ2-3 | TRBV19 | CASSVSGITDTQYF
TRBJ2-5 | TRBV6-5 | CASSYLRGSETQYF
TRBJ1-1 | TRBV18 | CASSPLTGPYTEAFF
TRBJ2-5 | TRBV28 | CASVSLGTQYF